This TCR beta chain was obtained from a study of OX40 agonist ivuxolimab in advanced cancers. Study in general: Dosing consisted of intravenous ivuxolimab at 0.01 to 10 mg/kg every 2 weeks. People in dose escalation had one of these cancers: hepatocellular carcinoma, melanoma, renal cell or head and neck cancer. Aged roughly 23 to 90 with a mean of approximately 60 years, they were around 85% male.

This clone has just a few counts. Its matching antigen is unknown. After removal of 6 bases from V and 7 bases from J, the junction contained 8 bases not matched to a gene. CDR1 and CDR2 (germline): LGHNT, FRNRAP. CDR3 size: 15 residues. TCRdb keeps only in-frame clones here, not all; method: immunoSEQ multiplex PCR. This sample carries over 55,000 clones, 80% of them seen once, and the ten largest clones take about 8.2%. Study-wide results and limits: On average, CD8+ T cells showed a greater number of expanded clones than CD4+.

The sequence derives from an adult with an advanced solid tumor such as melanoma, head and neck, liver or kidney cancer. Sample: CD4+ or CD8+ T cells sorted from blood, taken in a trial of the OX40 agonist ivuxolimab. The chain uses TRBV12-5 and TRBJ2-3; TRBD2 matches 12 bases. The CDR3: CASGPGLAGLNTQYF. Written as DNA, the CDR3 is TGTGCTAGTGGCCCAGGACTAGCGGGATTGAATACGCAGTATTTT.